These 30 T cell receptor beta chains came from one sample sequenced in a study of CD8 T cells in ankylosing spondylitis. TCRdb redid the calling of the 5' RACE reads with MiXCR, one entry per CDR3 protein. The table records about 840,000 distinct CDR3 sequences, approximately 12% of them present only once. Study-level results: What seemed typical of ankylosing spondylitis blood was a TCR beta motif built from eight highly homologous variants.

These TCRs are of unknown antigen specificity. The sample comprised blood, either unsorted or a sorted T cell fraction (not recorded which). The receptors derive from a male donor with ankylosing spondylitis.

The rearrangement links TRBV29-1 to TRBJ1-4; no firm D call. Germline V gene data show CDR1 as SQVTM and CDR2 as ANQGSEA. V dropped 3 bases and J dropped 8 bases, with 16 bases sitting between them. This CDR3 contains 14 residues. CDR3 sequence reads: CSVDSGFGDEKLFF. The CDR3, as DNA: TGCAGCGTTGATTCGGGATTTGGTGACGAAAAACTGTTTTTT.

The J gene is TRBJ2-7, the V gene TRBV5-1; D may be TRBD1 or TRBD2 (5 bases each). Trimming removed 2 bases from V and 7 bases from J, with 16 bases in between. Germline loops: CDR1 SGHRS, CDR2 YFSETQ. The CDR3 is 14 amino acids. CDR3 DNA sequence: TGCGCCAGCAGCTTCTCCGGGACGGTCGGGGAGCAGTACTTC. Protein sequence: CASSFSGTVGEQYF.

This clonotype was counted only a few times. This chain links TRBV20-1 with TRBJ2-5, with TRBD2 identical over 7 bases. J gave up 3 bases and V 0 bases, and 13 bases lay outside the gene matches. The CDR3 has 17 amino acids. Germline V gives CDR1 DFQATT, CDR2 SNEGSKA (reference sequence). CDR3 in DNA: TGCAGTGCTAGAGATTTAGCGGGCAGGGAATACGAAGAGACCCAGTACTTC. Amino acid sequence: CSARDLAGREYEETQYF.

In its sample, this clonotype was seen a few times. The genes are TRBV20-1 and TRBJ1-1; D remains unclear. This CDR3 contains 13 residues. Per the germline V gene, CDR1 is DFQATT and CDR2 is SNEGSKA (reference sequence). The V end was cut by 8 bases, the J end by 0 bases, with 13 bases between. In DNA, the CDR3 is TGCAGTCCTGACCTAACCATGAACACTGAAGCTTTCTTT. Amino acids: CSPDLTMNTEAFF.

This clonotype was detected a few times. The CDR3 DNA reads as TGCGCCAGCAGCCAAGAGGAAGAGGGTACGCAGTATTTT. The encoded protein is CASSQEEEGTQYF. The chain combines TRBV4-3 with TRBJ2-3; D perhaps matches TRBD2 (5 bases). The CDR3 contains 13 residues. The V gene's germline CDR1 is LGHNA and CDR2 YSLEER. Trimming stripped 0 bases from V and 8 bases from J, with 9 bases between.

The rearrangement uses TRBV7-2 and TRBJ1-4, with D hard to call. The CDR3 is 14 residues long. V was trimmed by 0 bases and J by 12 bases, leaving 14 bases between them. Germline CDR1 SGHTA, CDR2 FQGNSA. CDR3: CASSLAPPEGELFF. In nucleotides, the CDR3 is TGTGCCAGCAGCTTAGCGCCCCCAGAGGGAGAACTGTTTTTT.

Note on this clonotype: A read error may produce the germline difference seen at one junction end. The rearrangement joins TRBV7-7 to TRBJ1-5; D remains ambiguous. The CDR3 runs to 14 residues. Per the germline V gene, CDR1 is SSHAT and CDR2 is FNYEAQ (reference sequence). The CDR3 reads CASSLKTENQPQHF. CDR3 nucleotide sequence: TGTGCTAGCAGCTTAAAAACAGAAAATCAGCCCCAGCATTTT.

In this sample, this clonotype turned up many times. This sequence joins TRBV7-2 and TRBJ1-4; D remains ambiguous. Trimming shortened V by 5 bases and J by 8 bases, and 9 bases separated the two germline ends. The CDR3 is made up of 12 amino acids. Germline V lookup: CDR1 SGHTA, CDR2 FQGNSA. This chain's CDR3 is CASSPGGEKLFF. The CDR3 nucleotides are TGTGCCAGCAGCCCGGGCGGGGAAAAACTGTTTTTT. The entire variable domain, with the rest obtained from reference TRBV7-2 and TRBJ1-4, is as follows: GAGVSQSPSNKVTEKGKDVELRCDPISGHTALYWYRQSLGQGLEFLIYFQGNSAPDKSGLPSDRFSAERTGGSVSTLTIQRTQQEDSAVYLCASSPGGEKLFFGSGTQLSVL.

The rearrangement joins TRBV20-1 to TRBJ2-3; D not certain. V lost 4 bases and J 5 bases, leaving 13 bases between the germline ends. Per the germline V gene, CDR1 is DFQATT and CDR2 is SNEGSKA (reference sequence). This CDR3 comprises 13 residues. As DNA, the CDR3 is TGCAGTGCTATCCCGAGCCTGGGAGATACGCAGTATTTT. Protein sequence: CSAIPSLGDTQYF.

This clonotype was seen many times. The CDR3 reads CSAGGRVSNIQYF. The CDR3 bases are TGCAGTGCCGGAGGGAGGGTGTCTAACATTCAGTACTTC. The chain carries TRBV20-1 and TRBJ2-4, with 7 bases lining up with TRBD2. The CDR3 loop spans 13 amino acids. Unmatched junction bases numbered 9, after V lost 6 bases and J lost 7 bases. The germline V gene encodes CDR1 DFQATT and CDR2 SNEGSKA (reference sequence).

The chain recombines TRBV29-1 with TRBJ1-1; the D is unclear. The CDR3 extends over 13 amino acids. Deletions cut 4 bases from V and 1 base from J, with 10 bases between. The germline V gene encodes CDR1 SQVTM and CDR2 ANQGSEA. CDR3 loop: CSVGRQWNTEAFF. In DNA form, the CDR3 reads TGCAGCGTTGGGCGGCAGTGGAACACTGAAGCTTTCTTT.

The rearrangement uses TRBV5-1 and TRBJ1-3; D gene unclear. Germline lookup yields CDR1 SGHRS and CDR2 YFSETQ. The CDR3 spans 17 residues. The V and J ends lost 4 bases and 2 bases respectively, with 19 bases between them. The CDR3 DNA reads TGCGCCAGCAGCCGTGGAGCGAGCGCTTTTACTGGAAACACCATATATTTT. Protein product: CASSRGASAFTGNTIYF.

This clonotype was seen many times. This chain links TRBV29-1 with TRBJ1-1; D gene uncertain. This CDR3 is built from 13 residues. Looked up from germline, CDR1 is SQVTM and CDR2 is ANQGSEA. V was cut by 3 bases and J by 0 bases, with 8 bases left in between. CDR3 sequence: CSVEGKMNTEAFF. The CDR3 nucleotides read TGCAGCGTTGAGGGAAAAATGAACACTGAAGCTTTCTTT. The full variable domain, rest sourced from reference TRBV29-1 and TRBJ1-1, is SAVISQKPSRDICQRGTSLTIQCQVDSQVTMMFWYRQQPGQSLTLIATANQGSEATYESGFVIDKFPISRPNLTFSTLTVSNMSPEDSSIYLCSVEGKMNTEAFFGQGTRLTVV.

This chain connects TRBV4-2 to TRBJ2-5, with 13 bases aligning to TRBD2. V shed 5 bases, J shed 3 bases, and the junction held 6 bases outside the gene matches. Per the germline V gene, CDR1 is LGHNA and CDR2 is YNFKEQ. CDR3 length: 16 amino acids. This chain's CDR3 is CASSFYGTSGKETQYF. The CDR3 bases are TGTGCCAGCAGCTTCTACGGGACTAGCGGGAAAGAGACCCAGTACTTC.

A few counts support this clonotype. This chain's CDR3 is CASSLRKGTGMETQYF. For the CDR3, the DNA is TGTGCCAGCAGTCTACGAAAGGGGACAGGAATGGAGACCCAGTACTTC. The rearrangement uses TRBV27 and TRBJ2-5; 8 bases are shared with TRBD1. CDR1 is MNHEY and CDR2 is SMNVEV in the germline V gene (reference sequence). This CDR3 spans 16 amino acids. The ends lost 5 bases at V and 5 bases at J; junction bases unmatched: 13.

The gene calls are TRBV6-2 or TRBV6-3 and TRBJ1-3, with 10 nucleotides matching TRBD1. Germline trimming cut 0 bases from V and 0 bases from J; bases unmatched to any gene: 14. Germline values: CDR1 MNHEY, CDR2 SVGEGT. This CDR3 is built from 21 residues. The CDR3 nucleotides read TGTGCCAGCAGTTACTCGGGTGCTTGGACAGGGGGAATCGGCTCTGGAAACACCATATATTTT. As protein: CASSYSGAWTGGIGSGNTIYF.

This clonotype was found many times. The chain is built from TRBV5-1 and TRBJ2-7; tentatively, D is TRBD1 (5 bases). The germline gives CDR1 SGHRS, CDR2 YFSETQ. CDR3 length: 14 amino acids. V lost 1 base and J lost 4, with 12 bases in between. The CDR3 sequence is CASSLRTPTYEQYF. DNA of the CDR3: TGCGCCAGCAGCTTGAGGACACCGACATACGAGCAGTACTTC.

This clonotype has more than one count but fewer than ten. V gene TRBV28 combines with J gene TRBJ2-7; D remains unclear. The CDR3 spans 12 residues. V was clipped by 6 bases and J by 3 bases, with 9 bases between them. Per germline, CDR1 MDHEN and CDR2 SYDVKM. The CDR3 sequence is CASRRRNYEQYF. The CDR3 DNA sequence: TGTGCCAGCAGGAGACGGAACTACGAGCAGTACTTC.

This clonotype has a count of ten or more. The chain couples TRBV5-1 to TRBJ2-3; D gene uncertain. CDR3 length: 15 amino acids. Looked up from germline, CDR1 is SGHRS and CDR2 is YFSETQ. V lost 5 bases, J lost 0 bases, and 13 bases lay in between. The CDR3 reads CASRDGRTSTDTQYF. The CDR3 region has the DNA TGCGCCAGCAGGGACGGGCGAACTAGCACAGATACGCAGTATTTT. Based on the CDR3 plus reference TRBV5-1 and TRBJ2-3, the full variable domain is KAGVTQTPRYLIKTRGQQVTLSCSPISGHRSVSWYQQTPGQGLQFLFEYFSETQRNKGNFPGRFSGRQFSNSRSEMNVSTLELGDSALYLCASRDGRTSTDTQYFGPGTRLTVL.

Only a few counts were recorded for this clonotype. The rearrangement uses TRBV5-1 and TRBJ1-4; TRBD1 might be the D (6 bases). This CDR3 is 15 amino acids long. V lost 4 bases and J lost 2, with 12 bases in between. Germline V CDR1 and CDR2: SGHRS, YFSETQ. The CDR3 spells CASSGAGVTNEKLFF. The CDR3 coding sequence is TGCGCCAGCAGCGGGGCAGGGGTTACTAATGAAAAACTGTTTTTT.

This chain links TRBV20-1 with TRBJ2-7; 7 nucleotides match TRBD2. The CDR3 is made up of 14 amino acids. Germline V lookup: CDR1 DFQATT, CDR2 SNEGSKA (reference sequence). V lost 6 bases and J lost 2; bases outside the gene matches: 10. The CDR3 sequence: CSAALAGAAYEQYF. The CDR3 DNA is TGCAGTGCCGCTCTGGCGGGAGCCGCCTACGAGCAGTACTTC.

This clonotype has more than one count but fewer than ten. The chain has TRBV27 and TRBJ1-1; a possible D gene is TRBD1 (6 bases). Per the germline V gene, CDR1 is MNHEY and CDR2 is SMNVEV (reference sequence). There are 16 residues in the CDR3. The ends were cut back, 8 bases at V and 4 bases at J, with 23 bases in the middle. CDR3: CASWMTGRVVSTEAFF. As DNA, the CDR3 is TGTGCCAGCTGGATGACAGGAAGGGTCGTGAGCACTGAAGCTTTCTTT.

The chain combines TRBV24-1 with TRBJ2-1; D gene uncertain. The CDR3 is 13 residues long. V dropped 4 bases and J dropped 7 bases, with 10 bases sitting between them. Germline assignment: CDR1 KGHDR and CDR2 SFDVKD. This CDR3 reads CATSEYVANEQFF. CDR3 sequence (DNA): TGTGCCACCAGTGAATACGTAGCTAATGAGCAGTTCTTC.

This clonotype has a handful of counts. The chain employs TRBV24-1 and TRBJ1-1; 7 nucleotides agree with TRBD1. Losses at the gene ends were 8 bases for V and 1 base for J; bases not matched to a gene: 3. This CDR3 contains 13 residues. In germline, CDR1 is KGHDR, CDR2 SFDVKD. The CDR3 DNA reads TGTGCCACCAAGGGACAGCCGAACACTGAAGCTTTCTTT. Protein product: CATKGQPNTEAFF.

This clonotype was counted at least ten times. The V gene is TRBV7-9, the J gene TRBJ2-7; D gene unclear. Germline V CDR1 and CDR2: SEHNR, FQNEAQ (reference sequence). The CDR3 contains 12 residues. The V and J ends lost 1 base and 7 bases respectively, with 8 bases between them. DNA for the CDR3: TGTGCCAGCAGCTTAGAGGGCAGGGAGCAGTACTTC. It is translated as CASSLEGREQYF.

The CDR3 DNA reads TGCGCCAGCAGCTTGGCCAGGTCTGGAGATACGCAGTATTTT. Translated, it gives CASSLARSGDTQYF. The chain carries TRBV5-1 and TRBJ2-3; no clear D gene. V was shortened by 0 bases and J by 5 bases, with 10 bases between the two germline ends. The CDR3 runs to 14 residues. Per the germline V gene, CDR1 is SGHRS and CDR2 is YFSETQ.

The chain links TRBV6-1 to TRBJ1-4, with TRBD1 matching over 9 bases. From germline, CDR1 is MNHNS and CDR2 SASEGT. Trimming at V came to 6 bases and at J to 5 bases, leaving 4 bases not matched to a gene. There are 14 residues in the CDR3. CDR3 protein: CASRTGGENEKLFF. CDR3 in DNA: TGTGCCAGCAGGACAGGGGGGGAAAATGAAAAACTGTTTTTT.

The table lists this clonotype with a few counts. CDR3 in amino acids: CSAPQSSGSTDTQYF. The CDR3 coding sequence is TGCAGTGCCCCCCAGTCTAGCGGGAGCACAGATACGCAGTATTTT. The rearrangement joins TRBV20-1 to TRBJ2-3; 8 bases are shared with TRBD2. Trimming took 6 bases from V and 0 from J; bases not matched to a gene: 8. The CDR3 contains 15 residues. Germline V gene lookup returns CDR1 DFQATT and CDR2 SNEGSKA (reference sequence).

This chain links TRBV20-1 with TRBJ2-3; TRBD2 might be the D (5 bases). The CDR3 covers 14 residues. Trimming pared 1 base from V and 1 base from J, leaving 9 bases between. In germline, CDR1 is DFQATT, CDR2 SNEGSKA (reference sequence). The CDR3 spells CSARVRTGTDTQYF. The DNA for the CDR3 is TGCAGTGCTAGAGTTAGGACTGGCACAGATACGCAGTATTTT.

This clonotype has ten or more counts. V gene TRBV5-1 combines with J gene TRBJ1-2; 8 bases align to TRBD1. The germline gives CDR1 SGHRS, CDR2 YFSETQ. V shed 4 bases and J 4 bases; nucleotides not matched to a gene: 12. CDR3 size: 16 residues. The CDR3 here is CASSRPGQVGIYGYTF. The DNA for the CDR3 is TGCGCCAGCAGCCGTCCGGGACAGGTCGGGATCTATGGCTACACCTTC.